The next 8 T cell receptor beta chains were all read from a single sample in a study of T cell repertoires in cytomegalovirus infection. The antigens for these receptors are not known. One entry per CDR3 protein results from TCRdb running MiXCR on the reads. The top ten clones hold 65% to 85% of a sample with tens of thousands of distinct CDR3 sequences, under 25% of them seen once. Input material: PBMCs, sequenced either directly or after in vitro stimulation (not recorded which). The receptors come from a human donor in good health (CMV status not recorded). Some clones in this sample may be carry-over from other donors' samples.

The chain employs TRBV29-1 and TRBJ2-1, with TRBD2 matching 8 bases. V shed 6 bases, J shed 0 bases, and the junction held 10 bases outside the gene matches. The CDR3 is 16 amino acids. Germline CDR1 SQVTM, CDR2 ANQGSEA. Written as DNA, the CDR3 is TGCAGCGTGGAGGGTCTTGCGGGGGGCTCCTACAATGAGCAGTTCTTC. This translates into CSVEGLAGGSYNEQFF.

The V call is TRBV7-2, the J call TRBJ1-2; D is unclear. V lost 1 base and J lost 0, with 9 bases in between. CDR3 length equals 15 residues. The germline gives CDR1 SGHTA, CDR2 FQGNSA. CDR3 DNA: TGTGCCAGCAGCTTAGTCGGGCAGTCTAACTATGGCTACACCTTC. This codes for CASSLVGQSNYGYTF. Drawing the rest from reference TRBV7-2 and TRBJ1-2, the complete variable domain is GAGVSQSPSNKVTEKGKDVELRCDPISGHTALYWYRQSLGQGLEFLIYFQGNSAPDKSGLPSDRFSAERTGGSVSTLTIQRTQQEDSAVYLCASSLVGQSNYGYTFGSGTRLTVV.

This clonotype was counted only a few times. This chain uses TRBV11-2 with TRBJ1-2, with a possible D match to TRBD1 (6 bases). V lost 1 base, J lost 4 bases, and 16 bases lay in between. Per the germline V gene, CDR1 is SGHAT and CDR2 is FQNNGV. CDR3 length: 16 amino acids. As DNA, the CDR3 is TGTGCCAGCAGCTTAGGGGACTTCCCCAGGGGCTATGGCTACACCTTC. Translating gives CASSLGDFPRGYGYTF.

The gene calls are TRBV29-1 and TRBJ2-5, with D perhaps being TRBD1 or TRBD2 (5 bases each). The CDR3 extends over 11 amino acids. Germline V gene data show CDR1 as SQVTM and CDR2 as ANQGSEA. V was shortened by 7 bases and J by 4 bases, with 10 bases between the two germline ends. The CDR3 DNA sequence: TGCAGCGACGGGACCTCAGAGACCCAGTACTTC. This encodes CSDGTSETQYF.

CDR3 coding DNA: TGTGCCAGCAGCGGACGTGGTAACGGTTCCGGCAATGAGCAGTTCTTC. Protein sequence: CASSGRGNGSGNEQFF. The chain links TRBV5-4 to TRBJ2-1; the D is unclear. V was shortened by 4 bases and J by 6 bases, with 20 bases between the two germline ends. Germline V gene lookup returns CDR1 SGHNT and CDR2 YYREEE (reference sequence). CDR3 size: 16 residues.

This clonotype appeared a few times. A read error may explain this, as a much larger clone is one base away. The gene calls are TRBV11-2 and TRBJ1-4, with D uncertain. Germline CDR1 is SGHAT and CDR2 is FQNNGV. CDR3 size: 13 residues. Trimming shortened V by 0 bases and J by 7 bases, and 6 bases separated the two germline ends. The DNA of the CDR3 is TGTGCCAGCAGCTTAGATTGGGGTGAAAAACTGTTTTTT. This translates into CASSLDWGEKLFF.

This clonotype appeared many times. The V and J genes are TRBV7-2 and TRBJ2-7; D is unresolved. The V end lost 3 bases, the J end lost 7 bases, and 10 bases lay between the germline ends. The germline CDR1 and CDR2 sequences are SGHTA and FQGNSA. The CDR3 contains 12 residues. The CDR3 DNA reads as TGTGCCAGCAGCTTTGACGTTGCGGAGCAGTACTTC. Its translation: CASSFDVAEQYF.

A remark on this clonotype: A read error may produce the germline difference seen at one junction end. The chain employs TRBV2 and TRBJ2-2; D is possibly TRBD2 (6 bases). CDR1 and CDR2 (germline): SNHLY, FYNNEI. The CDR3 has 16 amino acids. Written as DNA, the CDR3 is TGTGTCAGCAGCAAGAAGCGGGTCGGGAACACCGGGGAGCTGTTTTTT. Translated, it gives CVSSKKRVGNTGELFF.